This T cell receptor (beta chain) was retrieved from a study of blood T cell repertoires in COVID-19. Study in general: PBMCs, B-cell-depleted T cells, or T cells provided the cDNA or gDNA that made up the material.

The V end lost 2 bases, the J end lost 7 bases, and 18 bases lay between the germline ends. Germline assignment: CDR1 LGHNT and CDR2 FRNRAP. The CDR3 loop spans 16 amino acids. Study processing details: Researchers report that nucleated cell counts were estimated from reference gene primer amplification. Clones were sequenced by immunoSEQ multiplex PCR, and TCRdb holds only the in-frame ones, with some missing. V and J calls and clone size follow that table, whereas D and trimming were derived from the DNA. The sample contains about 130,000 clones, 84% of which appear only once. Sequences were obtained from peripheral blood. This chain links TRBV12-5 with TRBJ2-1; D gene ambiguous. The sequence was obtained from a human donor in a cohort sampled during active COVID-19. The CDR3 spells CASGLIFTQLENEQFF. As DNA, the CDR3 is TGTGCTAGTGGTTTGATCTTTACCCAATTAGAAAATGAGCAGTTCTTC.